This T cell receptor beta chain was recorded in a study of cytomegalovirus exposure and HLA in healthy donors (dated by TCRdb to 2016 to 2017). As for the study more broadly: In an earlier analysis of 587 of the donors, about 270 Gb of sequence data and just under 120 million unique TCR beta sequences from about 179 million T cells were reported. Approximately 310 gigabases of sequencing data and approximately 80 million unique TCR sequences were included in an early release covering several hundred HLA-typed donors. All discovery cohort repertoires had been generated on a single sequencing platform. Of the approximately 400 genotyped donors, roughly 80% fell in the genetic ancestry cluster associated with self-reported Caucasian donors. Donor age, sex, ethnicity and CMV serostatus were compiled alongside the repertoire data. The study profiled the T cell repertoires of hundreds of subjects by immunosequencing and related them to cytomegalovirus serostatus. An earlier analysis of more than 450 of the donors used high-throughput TCR beta sequencing to judge whether each TCR beta V gene segment behaved as functional or pseudogenic. HLA typing covered class I and class II loci at four-digit resolution. The study aimed to test whether cataloging public T cell receptors could reveal signatures of past pathogen exposure. To study patterns of TCR occurrence, a later analysis re-analyzed previously published TCR beta repertoires from 600 to 750 donors and added high-resolution HLA genotyping. High-throughput TCR immunosequencing, statistical association of individual TCRs with disease status, and machine learning were combined to predict cytomegalovirus infection status. In a later genetic analysis, genome-wide SNP genotypes for about three fifths of the roughly 670 donors were used, and that subset was treated as a discovery cohort. Several DR-DQ haplotypes were handled as single units for association and clustering, since linkage in the cohort was strong. On average, roughly 200,000 unique TCR beta nucleotide sequences were sequenced per donor among a few hundred genotyped donors of the cohort, with 15% to 20% of those sequences being non-productive. Rather than drawing on any new phenotypic data, the later analysis identified candidate immune exposures from TCR beta sequences and the way those sequences occurred across donors. Typing coverage varied by locus: about 620-630 donors for A, B, C, DRB1 and DQB1; approximately 500 for DQA1; nearly 610 for DPA1; some 470 for DPB1. In addition to the first cohort of approximately 650 subjects, a separate validation cohort of 100 to 150 different subjects was used.

Library preparation used the immunoSEQ multiplex PCR assay. The multiplex PCR relied on a mix of 60 forward primers for TCR Vbeta segments and 13 reverse primers for TCR Jbeta segments. The CDR3 region of rearranged TCR beta genes was amplified from genomic DNA by a multiplex PCR assay. Amplified TCR beta libraries were sequenced as 87-base-pair reads on the Illumina HiSeq System. On the study's bioinformatics: A later analysis counted 75 million to 100 million unique TCR beta chains across the 670 or so repertoires, and roughly 9.9 million of these chains were shared by at least two donors. Raw reads were error-corrected and collapsed into unique sequences by a nearest-neighbor algorithm in which closely related sequences were merged to remove PCR and sequencing errors. V, D and J gene segments were assigned by aligning CDR3 sequences to IMGT reference sequences. Each retained sequence needed at least a six-nucleotide match to both a V gene segment and a J gene segment. Rearrangements were classified as productive when the CDR3 lacked stop codons and remained in frame with V and J, and all other rearrangements were classified as non-productive. CDR3 was defined according to IMGT convention as the region running from the second conserved V-encoded cysteine to the conserved J-encoded phenylalanine. Sequences without an unambiguous match to a single V gene segment were excluded from the earlier analysis of about 640 of the donors. In an earlier analysis of approximately 560 of the donors, a V segment was called functional when productive rearrangements were above 56.7%, and segregating when the standard deviation between donors exceeded 5%. A statistical classification framework was built to diagnose cytomegalovirus status from the catalog of TCR beta chain sequences. V and J gene assignment, in a later analysis, came from comparing TCR nucleotide sequences with IMGT/GENE-DB human TR gene sequences. A later analysis assigned CDR3 sequences and most-parsimonious VDJ recombination scenarios with the TCRdist pipeline. In a later analysis, each TCR beta chain was defined by its CDR3 amino acid sequence together with its V-gene family, and reads without a unique V-gene family were excluded. As a way to deal with suspected cross-contamination and a sequencing artifact, a later analysis dropped 450 to 600 nucleotide sequences that were highly shared and had low generation probability. In a later analysis, a clonal expansion index was calculated for each public chain from normalized within-repertoire ranks of inferred template counts. A later analysis computed generation probabilities with a VDJ recombination model fitted to out-of-frame rearrangements, and checked the results against IGoR. In a later analysis, TCR-TCR, TCR-HLA and TCR-CMV co-occurrence was scored with hypergeometric tests, and a repertoire-size bias correction was applied to TCR pairs. In a later analysis, false discovery rates were estimated by permuting HLA or CMV assignments 20 times. A later analysis grouped co-occurring TCRs with DBSCAN, adding TCRdist sequence similarity when clustering within HLA-allele-positive subsets. Co-occurrence clustering excluded repertoires with fewer than 30,000 or more than 120,000 public chains, plus five with anomalous nucleotide sharing. As stored in TCRdb, this immuneACCESS dataset retains in-frame rearrangements with V and J assigned. A fraction of the clones does not appear; measured against another copy, unresolved V genes explain less than half of the discrepancy, and the remainder lacks a known reason. For V, J and clone size, that table is used; D and trimming come from the DNA. The sample table records more than 95,000 clones; 70% to 80% of these occur just once. Around 4% of the sample rests with the top ten.

The paper's findings and limits, for the study overall: According to a later genetic analysis, donors in an Asian-associated ancestry cluster had fewer N-insertions in productive TCRs than the roughly 670-donor mean. V-gene and J-gene trimming of TCR beta chains was associated with a missense DCLRE1C variant in a later genetic analysis, and the association was replicated in an independent cohort. Correlated functional status among segregating V segments might reflect linkage disequilibrium, but an unknown experimental factor could not be ruled out. In a later analysis, around 17,000 TCR beta sequences were associated with specific HLA alleles at a false discovery rate of 0.05. Because the 87-base-pair reads could not distinguish some IMGT-functional V segments, including TRBV6-2 and TRBV6-3, those segments were excluded. A later analysis reported that several top co-occurrence clusters appeared linked to parvovirus B19, influenza, CMV and Epstein-Barr virus. According to a later analysis, TCR association rates differed among HLA loci, with DRB1 alleles showing the most associated TCRs and HLA-C alleles showing the fewest. Because counts were too low, about 18 rarely observed V segments, including chromosome 9 orphons, were excluded from the earlier analysis of 587 of the donors. Because HLA typing was missing for some donors at each locus, association tests included only the typed subset. Immune exposure information for the cohort was limited to CMV serostatus. Strong co-occurrence of HLA alleles, especially DR and DQ, made assigning TCR associations to individual alleles difficult. A further reported finding was that TCR beta sequences accurately predicted the HLA-A and HLA-B alleles for most subjects in the first cohort. Across donors, most TCR sequences were observed very rarely, whereas some public TCRs were present in many individuals. In the study, 164 TCR beta chains were listed as associated with cytomegalovirus. In a later analysis, HLA-associated TCR beta chains showed more clonal expansion and lower generation probabilities than non-associated chains that were equally common. Sequencing depth was assumed to be roughly uniform across donors in the presence/absence analyses, though that assumption may not hold. In vitro tests confirmed that a few of the cytomegalovirus-associated TCR beta chains recognize cytomegalovirus antigens. In an earlier analysis of over 550 of the donors, most TCR beta V segments were observed in productive rearrangements about 87% or about 30% of the time, broadly matching IMGT annotations. The classifier was reported to diagnose cytomegalovirus status with high specificity and sensitivity in both the original and validation cohorts. According to a later analysis, most CMV-associated TCR beta chains appeared to be HLA-restricted, and the HLA associations seemed to be driven largely by CMV exposure. A group of highly shared sequence variants was considered likely to be a technical artifact of the sequencing pipeline. It was suggested by the authors that the approach could potentially be generalized to other disease states and immunological phenotypes. This cohort had only TCR beta chains sequenced, and the lack of alpha or paired-chain data limited which features could be detected.

About this clone itself: The antigen this receptor binds is unknown. The input lacks base qualities; no much larger clone sits a single base away.

The V end gives up 7 bases and the J end 5 bases, leaving 6 bases in the junction not matched to a gene. Reading the germline V gene (reference sequence) gives CDR1 GTSNPN and CDR2 SVGIG. From the cysteine through the phenylalanine, the CDR3 covers 12 amino acids. CDR3 DNA only is kept here, 36 bases in frame from base 1. The cohort comprised under 700 healthy bone marrow donors. All cohort members were sampled while nominally healthy, although unrecorded immune exposures were likely present. The donor tested CMV seropositive, placing the donor among the 289 seropositive members of the cohort. Every donor gave a peripheral blood sample, and the peripheral blood mononuclear cells from that sample were used for TCR beta sequencing. The Qiagen DNeasy Blood Extraction Kit was used to extract genomic DNA from the blood cell samples.

The TCR originated in a man aged 35 to 55 in good health and CMV-seropositive. The sample consisted of PBMCs. The rearranged chain carries TRBV30 and TRBJ2-7, with 9 middle bases fitting TRBD1. The nucleotide sequence is TGTGCCTTTGGGACAGGGAACCACGAGCAGTACTTC. Its translation is CAFGTGNHEQYF.